One sample yielded the 28 T cell receptor beta chains listed below, sequenced in a study of early T cells in non-severe SARS-CoV-2 infection. TCRdb independently ran MiXCR on the 5' RACE reads; one entry per CDR3 protein. Of 80,000 or so distinct CDR3 sequences in the sample, approximately 6% were seen once. Sequencing used whole blood. The receptors were gathered from an adult who was a healthcare worker with PCR-confirmed SARS-CoV-2 infection or an uninfected control (not recorded which).

The rearrangement links TRBV5-1 to TRBJ1-6; 9 nucleotides match TRBD1. V lost 4 bases to trimming and J lost 6 bases; unmatched junction nucleotides: 8. From germline, CDR1 is SGHRS and CDR2 YFSETQ. CDR3 length: 16 residues. The CDR3 sequence: CASSGEGQGRNSPLHF. CDR3 coding DNA: TGCGCCAGCAGCGGGGAAGGACAGGGGCGTAATTCACCCCTCCACTTT.

This clonotype has at least ten counts. V gene TRBV19 combines with J gene TRBJ1-5; possible D gene TRBD1, 5 bases. Germline lookup yields CDR1 LNHDA and CDR2 SQIVND (reference sequence). The CDR3 length is 14 residues. Trimming left V 3 bases short and J 6 bases short, with 12 bases between. CDR3 DNA sequence: TGTGCCAGTAGTATGATACAGGAATTTCAGCCCCAGCATTTT. Translation gives CASSMIQEFQPQHF. Full variable domain (missing parts from reference TRBV19 and TRBJ1-5): DGGITQSPKYLFRKEGQNVTLSCEQNLNHDAMYWYRQDPGQGLRLIYYSQIVNDFQKGDIAEGYSVSREKKESFPLTVTSAQKNPTAFYLCASSMIQEFQPQHFGDGTRLSIL.

This clonotype was found many times. The CDR3 loop is CASSFRTGYGETQYF. The CDR3 bases are TGTGCCAGCAGCTTCCGGACAGGGTATGGAGAGACCCAGTACTTC. This chain connects TRBV7-8 to TRBJ2-5, with 8 positions matching TRBD1. The V segment lost 3 bases and the J segment 4 bases; nucleotides outside the gene matches: 7. Germline-derived CDR1 and CDR2 are SGHVS and FQNEAQ. The CDR3 contains 15 residues. Using reference TRBV7-8 and TRBJ2-5 for the parts outside the CDR3, the full variable domain is GAGVSQSPRYKVAKRGQDVALRCDPISGHVSLFWYQQALGQGPEFLTYFQNEAQLDKSGLPSDRFFAERPEGSVSTLKIQRTQQEDSAVYLCASSFRTGYGETQYFGPGTRLLVL.

This clonotype was detected many times. The chain uses TRBV7-2 and TRBJ1-3; no firm D call. CDR3 size: 12 residues. V was shortened by 1 base and J by 3 bases, with 1 base between the two germline ends. Germline V lookup: CDR1 SGHTA, CDR2 FQGNSA. Written as DNA, the CDR3 is TGTGCCAGCAGCTTAGATGGAAACACCATATATTTT. Its translation: CASSLDGNTIYF.

This clonotype was counted between two and nine times. The chain uses TRBV6-1 and TRBJ1-1, with D maybe TRBD1 (6 bases). This CDR3 is 15 amino acids long. The V end lost 4 bases, the J end lost 3 bases, and 15 bases lay between the germline ends. Germline CDR1 and CDR2: MNHNS and SASEGT. The CDR3 loop reads CASSGPFQGYTEAFF. DNA for the CDR3: TGTGCCAGCAGTGGACCTTTCCAGGGGTACACTGAAGCTTTCTTT.

This clonotype showed up just a few times. The rearrangement uses TRBV7-2 and TRBJ2-7; D might be TRBD2 (6 bases). The CDR3 totals 16 residues. CDR1 SGHTA and CDR2 FQGNSA come from the germline V gene. Trimming left V 5 bases short and J 2 bases short, with 19 bases between. For the CDR3, the DNA is TGTGCCAGCAGCGTCGCAAGGGCGGGACCAACCTACGAGCAGTACTTC. It is translated as CASSVARAGPTYEQYF.

The chain joins TRBV2 to TRBJ2-7, with 8 bases lining up with TRBD2. CDR3 size: 13 residues. J was trimmed by 6 bases and V by 6 bases; bases with no gene match: 7. The germline CDR1 and CDR2 sequences are SNHLY and FYNNEI. This chain's CDR3 is CASRSRGGSEQYF. CDR3 nucleotide sequence: TGTGCCAGCAGATCCCGGGGGGGCAGCGAGCAGTACTTC.

In this sample, this clonotype turned up a few times. V usage is TRBV7-8 and J usage is TRBJ2-1, with D hard to call. Trimming stripped 1 base from V and 6 bases from J, with 7 bases between. CDR1 and CDR2 from the germline V gene are SGHVS and FQNEAQ. The CDR3 contains 13 residues. In nucleotides, the CDR3 is TGTGCCAGCAGCTTAGGACCGACCAATGAGCAGTTCTTC. This translates into CASSLGPTNEQFF.

The rearrangement uses TRBV3-1 and TRBJ2-1; 7 nucleotides line up with TRBD2. V lost 0 bases to trimming and J lost 10 bases; unmatched junction nucleotides: 6. CDR3 length equals 14 residues. CDR1 is LGHDT and CDR2 is YNNKEL in the germline V gene (reference sequence). Here the CDR3 DNA reads TGTGCCAGCAGCCAAGATAGGAAGCGGGGAGAGCAGTTCTTC. It is translated as CASSQDRKRGEQFF.

This clonotype was seen only a few times. The J gene is TRBJ2-7, the V gene TRBV28; TRBD2 matches 7 bases. The V and J ends lost 3 bases and 5 bases, in that order; junction bases with no gene match: 7. The CDR3 is 14 residues long. The germline V gene encodes CDR1 MDHEN and CDR2 SYDVKM. CDR3 DNA sequence: TGTGCCAGCAGTTTGGGAGGGGAAGGAGACGAGCAGTACTTC. Protein: CASSLGGEGDEQYF.

This clonotype was seen ten or more times. The chain links TRBV30 to TRBJ1-2; TRBD1 aligns across 9 bases. The germline CDR1 and CDR2 sequences are GTSNPN and SVGIG (reference sequence). J was trimmed by 8 bases and V by 5 bases; bases with no gene match: 12. The CDR3 loop spans 14 amino acids. The CDR3 sequence: CAWGKDRGSTGYTF. The CDR3 DNA follows: TGTGCCTGGGGAAAAGACAGGGGGTCCACCGGCTACACCTTC.

This clonotype was picked up many times. V is TRBV6-5 and J is TRBJ1-1, with a weak D call TRBD1 (5 bases). Germline loops: CDR1 MNHEY, CDR2 SVGAGI. V shed 5 bases and J shed 1 base, with 14 bases lying between them. The CDR3 is 15 amino acids. CDR3: CASSPGTGTNTEAFF. The CDR3 DNA is TGTGCCAGCAGTCCCGGGACGGGAACGAACACTGAAGCTTTCTTT.

This clonotype was seen a handful of times. The chain uses TRBV6-2 or TRBV6-3 and TRBJ2-1, with a weak D call TRBD2 (6 bases). Trimming stripped 7 bases from V and 7 bases from J, with 20 bases between. This CDR3 contains 15 residues. Germline loops: CDR1 MNHEY, CDR2 SVGEGT. The CDR3 loop is CASTNGYGSSNEQFF. The CDR3 region has the DNA TGTGCCAGCACCAATGGGTACGGGAGCTCGAATGAGCAGTTCTTC.

At least ten counts were recorded for this clonotype. This rearrangement joins TRBV11-2 to TRBJ1-4; the D gene is possibly TRBD1 (6 bases). The CDR3 has 14 amino acids. Between the trimmed V and J ends, which lost 5 bases and 14 bases, there was a span of 21 bases. CDR1 is SGHAT, CDR2 FQNNGV, per germline. The CDR3 loop reads CASSGTGQTINLFF. The DNA for the CDR3 is TGTGCCAGCAGCGGAACCGGACAGACTATTAATCTGTTTTTT.

In its sample, this clonotype was seen many times. The chain uses TRBV2 and TRBJ1-4; D is perhaps TRBD1 (5 bases). The CDR3 runs to 14 residues. V gave up 6 bases and J gave up 8 bases, with 16 bases separating them. Germline CDR1 reads SNHLY; CDR2 reads FYNNEI. Here the CDR3 reads CASSRDGLREKLFF. The CDR3 bases are TGTGCCAGCAGCAGGGACGGTCTAAGGGAAAAACTGTTTTTT.

Ten or more counts support this clonotype. The V call is TRBV6-1, the J call TRBJ2-7, with 7 nucleotides matching TRBD1. Trimming took 7 bases from V and 4 from J; bases not matched to a gene: 13. This CDR3 comprises 15 residues. Germline V gene data show CDR1 as MNHNS and CDR2 as SASEGT. CDR3 DNA: TGTGCCAGCAAGATAACCGGGACAGAAGCATACGAGCAGTACTTC. It is translated as CASKITGTEAYEQYF.

In this sample, this clonotype turned up a few times. This chain connects TRBV6-5 to TRBJ1-6; perhaps TRBD1 as D (5 bases). Trimming cost V 7 bases and J 7 bases, with 11 bases left between them. Germline-derived CDR1 and CDR2 are MNHEY and SVGAGI. The CDR3 length is 13 residues. The CDR3 bases are TGTGCCAGCAACAGACAGCAGAATTCACCCCTCCACTTT. It specifies CASNRQQNSPLHF.

The rearrangement joins TRBV5-6 to TRBJ1-5; D not resolved. V gave up 2 bases and J gave up 4 bases, with 7 bases separating them. CDR3 length equals 13 residues. The germline CDR1 and CDR2 sequences are SGHDT and YYEEEE. The CDR3 DNA follows: TGTGCCAGCAGCTTACGCAGGAATCAGCCCCAGCATTTT. This sequence encodes CASSLRRNQPQHF.

There are a few counts of this clonotype. This sequence joins TRBV24-1 and TRBJ2-5; possible D gene TRBD1, 6 bases. V was trimmed by 5 bases and J by 2 bases, leaving 14 bases between them. The V gene's germline CDR1 is KGHDR and CDR2 SFDVKD. This CDR3 contains 15 residues. The CDR3 region has the DNA TGTGCCACCAGTGCCCCGGACAGATTTCAAGAGACCCAGTACTTC. It specifies CATSAPDRFQETQYF.

In its sample, this clonotype was seen many times. This chain connects TRBV30 to TRBJ1-5, with TRBD1 identical over 8 bases. There are 15 residues in the CDR3. V was clipped by 2 bases and J by 1 base; unmatched bases: 4. Germline CDR1 reads GTSNPN; CDR2 reads SVGIG (reference sequence). The CDR3 DNA sequence: TGTGCCTGGAGTCCCCACAGGGGGAGCAATCAGCCCCAGCATTTT. Translating it yields CAWSPHRGSNQPQHF.

This clonotype was seen more than once but under ten times. The rearrangement uses TRBV4-1 and TRBJ1-5; tentatively, D is TRBD1 (6 bases). In germline, CDR1 is MGHRA, CDR2 YSYEKL. This CDR3 has 17 amino acids. Trimming cost V 0 bases and J 4 bases, with 16 bases left between them. In DNA, the CDR3 is TGCGCCAGCAGCCAAGATATATTGACAGGACTAAATCAGCCCCAGCATTTT. Translation: CASSQDILTGLNQPQHF.

At least ten counts were recorded for this clonotype. The V call is TRBV7-8, the J call TRBJ1-6; 7 nucleotides line up with TRBD1. The CDR3 contains 14 residues. V lost 2 bases and J lost 7; bases outside the gene matches: 2. Germline V gene data show CDR1 as SGHVS and CDR2 as FQNEAQ. The CDR3 DNA is TGTGCCAGCAGCTTAATGACAGGGAATTCACCCCTCCACTTT. Its translation: CASSLMTGNSPLHF. The whole variable domain, filled in from reference TRBV7-8 and TRBJ1-6, reads GAGVSQSPRYKVAKRGQDVALRCDPISGHVSLFWYQQALGQGPEFLTYFQNEAQLDKSGLPSDRFFAERPEGSVSTLKIQRTQQEDSAVYLCASSLMTGNSPLHFGNGTRLTVT.

This clonotype was picked up a small number of times. V usage is TRBV25-1 and J usage is TRBJ2-3; D remains ambiguous. Germline CDR1 reads MGHDK; CDR2 reads SYGVNS. This CDR3 is 16 amino acids long. V shed 7 bases and J shed 1 base, with 18 bases lying between them. CDR3 loop: CASTVRSASGTDTQYF. The CDR3 DNA is TGTGCCAGCACCGTGAGGAGCGCCTCCGGCACAGATACGCAGTATTTT. Together with reference TRBV25-1 and TRBJ2-3, the CDR3 gives the full variable domain: EADIYQTPRYLVIGTGKKITLECSQTMGHDKMYWYQQDPGMELHLIHYSYGVNSTEKGDLSSESTVSRIRTEHFPLTLESARPSHTSQYLCASTVRSASGTDTQYFGPGTRLTVL.

The chain carries TRBV11-2 and TRBJ2-3, with TRBD2 identical over 9 bases. The CDR3 sequence is 16 residues long. CDR1 SGHAT and CDR2 FQNNGV come from the germline V gene. Losses at the gene ends were 5 bases for V and 5 bases for J; bases not matched to a gene: 11. CDR3 bases: TGTGCCAGCAGCGTAACTAGCGGGCCGGTAGGAGATACGCAGTATTTT. The encoded protein is CASSVTSGPVGDTQYF. The whole variable domain, remainder taken from reference TRBV11-2 and TRBJ2-3, is EAGVAQSPRYKIIEKRQSVAFWCNPISGHATLYWYQQILGQGPKLLIQFQNNGVVDDSQLPKDRFSAERLKGVDSTLKIQPAKLEDSAVYLCASSVTSGPVGDTQYFGPGTRLTVL.

This clonotype was detected ten times or more. The chain employs TRBV7-2 and TRBJ2-1; 8 bases match TRBD1. From germline, CDR1 is SGHTA and CDR2 FQGNSA. The CDR3 totals 16 residues. V gave up 5 bases and J gave up 5 bases; unmatched junction bases: 11. Here the CDR3 reads CASSLRWDRTNNEQFF. CDR3 coding DNA: TGTGCCAGCAGCCTTAGGTGGGACAGGACGAACAATGAGCAGTTCTTC.

The gene calls are TRBV7-2 and TRBJ2-7; 10 bases line up with TRBD2. Trimming removed 4 bases from V and 9 bases from J; junction bases left unmatched: 9. Germline assignment: CDR1 SGHTA and CDR2 FQGNSA. The CDR3 has 14 residues. In DNA, the CDR3 is TGTGCCAGCAGCTCCTCTCTAGCGGGAGCCGGGCAGTACTTC. Translation gives CASSSSLAGAGQYF.

The gene calls are TRBV3-1 and TRBJ1-1; D is perhaps TRBD1 (5 bases). Per germline, CDR1 LGHDT and CDR2 YNNKEL (reference sequence). V was pared by 3 bases and J by 8 bases, with 10 bases between. This CDR3 region has 12 residues. The CDR3 spells CASSQGGAEAFF. In nucleotides, the CDR3 is TGTGCCAGCAGCCAGGGCGGGGCCGAAGCTTTCTTT.

This chain links TRBV9 with TRBJ2-1; tentatively, D is TRBD1 or TRBD2 (5 bases each). V dropped 2 bases and J dropped 2 bases, with 11 bases sitting between them. This CDR3 is built from 15 residues. Germline V gene sequence: CDR1 SGDLS, CDR2 YYNGEE. The CDR3 bases are TGTGCCAGCAGCGTCGGGGCGGACCCCTACAATGAGCAGTTCTTC. Translating it yields CASSVGADPYNEQFF.